The 5 T cell receptor beta chains presented below share a single source sample, sequenced in a study of OX40 agonist ivuxolimab in advanced cancers. The method was immunoSEQ multiplex PCR; TCRdb's version includes in-frame clones alone and lacks a portion of them. The sample contains 26,000 or so clones, over 70% of which appear only once. The sample was CD4+ or CD8+ T cells sorted from blood, taken in a trial of the OX40 agonist ivuxolimab. These receptors originate from an adult with an advanced solid tumor such as melanoma, head and neck, liver or kidney cancer.

Written as DNA, the CDR3 is TGTGCCAGCAGCTCTGGGACGTCCTCCAATTCACCCCTCCACTTT. Translating it yields CASSSGTSSNSPLHF. The chain has TRBV7-9 and TRBJ1-6, with TRBD1 as a possible D gene (5 bases). The CDR3 length is 15 residues. From germline, CDR1 is SEHNR and CDR2 FQNEAQ (reference sequence). The V gene lost 4 bases and the J gene lost 7 bases, with 14 bases spanning the gap.

The chain recombines TRBV6-5 with TRBJ1-3; no firm D call. Germline assignment: CDR1 MNHEY and CDR2 SVGAGI. The CDR3 has 14 residues. Trimming removed 0 bases at V and 1 base at J, with 4 bases between. CDR3 sequence: CASSYSLSGNTIYF. For the CDR3, the DNA is TGTGCCAGCAGTTACTCCCTGTCTGGAAACACCATATATTTT.

The rearrangement links TRBV7-2 to TRBJ1-1; no firm D call. Trimming took 4 bases from V and 5 from J, leaving 11 bases between them. Germline V gene data show CDR1 as SGHTA and CDR2 as FQGNSA. This CDR3 comprises 13 residues. The CDR3 sequence is CASSSRRWTEAFF. Written as DNA, the CDR3 is TGTGCCAGCAGCTCCCGAAGATGGACTGAAGCTTTCTTT.

This clone is categorized as medium-sized. The V call is TRBV15, the J call TRBJ2-1; D tentatively reads TRBD1 or TRBD2 (5 bases each). Trimming stripped 6 bases from V and 9 bases from J, with 21 bases between. CDR3 length: 15 residues. Germline assignment: CDR1 LNHNV and CDR2 YYDKDF (reference sequence). CDR3 nucleotides: TGTGCCACCAGTAATGGACTTCCTCCCACAGGTGAGCAGTTCTTC. Translated: CATSNGLPPTGEQFF.

This clone was recorded only once. V usage is TRBV7-2 and J usage is TRBJ2-3, with 11 bases fitting TRBD2. Per the germline V gene, CDR1 is SGHTA and CDR2 is FQGNSA. The CDR3 has 16 amino acids. With 1 base clipped from V and 6 bases from J, the junction kept 6 bases outside the gene matches. CDR3 bases: TGTGCCAGCAGCTTAGGGACTAGCGGGTTGCGGGATACGCAGTATTTT. It encodes CASSLGTSGLRDTQYF. Combining the CDR3 with reference TRBV7-2 and TRBJ2-3 gives the whole variable domain GAGVSQSPSNKVTEKGKDVELRCDPISGHTALYWYRQSLGQGLEFLIYFQGNSAPDKSGLPSDRFSAERTGGSVSTLTIQRTQQEDSAVYLCASSLGTSGLRDTQYFGPGTRLTVL.